Listed below are T cell receptor beta chains from one sample, sequenced in a study of blood T cell repertoires in COVID-19. The protocol was immunoSEQ multiplex PCR, while the TCRdb copy is restricted to in-frame clones and leaves out a portion. The sample includes around 330,000 clones, approximately 90% of them seen just once. The sample consisted of PBMCs or T cells enriched from blood (not recorded which). These receptor sequences come from a woman in her thirties or forties who had recovered from COVID-19. Each CDR3 is given with its conserved first and last residue. The D gene is left open where the match is weak. Clone size is shown for a subset of rows, as once, few, many or a class of expanded clone.

CDR3aa	CDR3nt	v_gene	j_gene	abundance	d_gene
CASSLRTEFSYEQYF	TGTGCCAGCAGCCTTCGGACTGAATTCTCCTACGAGCAGTACTTC	TRBV11-3	TRBJ2-7	NA	NA
CASSWSGSTNEKLFF	TGTGCCAGCAGTTGGTCGGGGTCAACTAATGAAAAACTGTTTTTT	TRBV6-2/TRBV6-3	TRBJ1-4	NA	NA
CASSIWQSNDSPQHF	TGTGCCAGTAGTATCTGGCAGTCGAACGATTCGCCCCAGCATTTT	TRBV19	TRBJ1-5	once	NA
CASSLDRGIGYTF	TGTGCCAGCAGCCTGGACAGGGGGATTGGCTACACCTTC	TRBV5-6	TRBJ1-2	NA	TRBD1
CAIRRGGGDEKLFF	TGTGCCATCAGGAGAGGGGGAGGGGATGAAAAACTGTTTTTT	TRBV10-3	TRBJ1-4	NA	NA
CASSIVQVNMNTEAFF	TGTGCCAGTAGTATAGTACAGGTCAACATGAACACTGAAGCTTTCTTT	TRBV19	TRBJ1-1	NA	NA
CAWNRGSWETQYF	TGTGCCTGGAACCGCGGGAGCTGGGAGACCCAGTACTTC	TRBV30	TRBJ2-5	NA	TRBD2
CASSLGQGANYEQYF	TGTGCTAGCAGCTTGGGGCAGGGGGCAAACTACGAGCAGTACTTC	TRBV7-7	TRBJ2-7	few	TRBD1
CASSEQANTEAFF	TGTGCCAGCAGTGAACAAGCCAACACTGAAGCTTTCTTT	TRBV25-1	TRBJ1-1	NA	NA
CASSPGLAKQTQYF	TGTGCCAGCTCACCGGGACTAGCGAAACAGACCCAGTACTTC	TRBV18	TRBJ2-5	NA	TRBD2
CASSYSSPGKSQPQHF	TGTGCCAGCAGTTACTCTAGTCCCGGGAAGAGCCAGCCCCAGCATTTT	TRBV6-5	TRBJ1-5	NA	NA
CASSTGQGVAEAFF	TGTGCCAGTAGTACGGGACAGGGAGTCGCTGAAGCTTTCTTT	TRBV19	TRBJ1-1	few	TRBD1
CASSLLVPYEQYF	TGTGCCAGCAGTTTACTAGTACCGTACGAGCAGTACTTC	TRBV28	TRBJ2-7	NA	NA
CASSQGTGNEQYF	TGCGCCAGCAGCCAAGGGACAGGGAACGAGCAGTACTTC	TRBV4-3	TRBJ2-7	NA	TRBD1
CSVLWANQPQHF	TGCAGCGTTCTCTGGGCCAATCAGCCCCAGCATTTT	TRBV29-1	TRBJ1-5	NA	NA
CASSQERQVSGNTIYF	TGCGCCAGCAGCCAAGAAAGACAGGTCTCTGGAAACACCATATATTTT	TRBV4-3	TRBJ1-3	many	NA
CAKPSGHYNEQFF	TGTGCTAAACCTAGCGGGCATTACAATGAGCAGTTCTTC	TRBV3-1/TRBV3-2	TRBJ2-1	NA	TRBD2
CASSRDRLNTGELFF	TGTGCCAGCAGCCGGGACAGATTGAACACCGGGGAGCTGTTTTTT	TRBV11-3	TRBJ2-2	NA	TRBD1
CASSPGAPYEQYF	TGTGCCAGCAGCCCGGGAGCCCCCTACGAGCAGTACTTC	TRBV5-4	TRBJ2-7	NA	NA
CASSLYQQGKLFF	TGTGCCAGCAGTTTATACCAACAGGGAAAACTGTTTTTT	TRBV27	TRBJ1-4	few	NA
CASSQLGGARGNTIYF	TGTGCCAGCAGCCAATTAGGGGGCGCCCGGGGAAACACCATATATTTT	TRBV3-1/TRBV3-2	TRBJ1-3	NA	TRBD1
CASSVLGGAYNEQFF	TGTGCCAGCAGCGTACTAGGAGGGGCCTACAATGAGCAGTTCTTC	TRBV7-2	TRBJ2-1	NA	NA
CASRPLEGHNNSPLHF	TGTGCCAGCAGACCCCTCGAGGGCCATAATAATTCACCCCTCCACTTT	TRBV6-4	TRBJ1-6	NA	NA
CASRDLRDEQFF	TGTGCCAGTAGAGATCTCAGGGATGAGCAGTTCTTC	TRBV19	TRBJ2-1	once	NA
CASSPTGLITDTQYF	TGTGCCAGCAGCCCAACCGGACTAATCACAGATACGCAGTATTTT	TRBV11-3	TRBJ2-3	NA	NA
CASSQDRGLAHYEQYF	TGCGCCAGCAGCCAAGATCGGGGACTAGCACACTACGAGCAGTACTTC	TRBV4-3	TRBJ2-7	NA	TRBD2
CASSRGTGANVLTF	TGTGCCAGCAGTAGGGGGACTGGGGCCAACGTCCTGACTTTC	TRBV2	TRBJ2-6	once	NA
CASSQGHTGELFF	TGTGCCAGCAGCCAGGGGCACACCGGGGAGCTGTTTTTT	TRBV3-1/TRBV3-2	TRBJ2-2	NA	NA
CASSFPRGTYNEQFF	TGTGCCAGCAGCTTTCCTCGCGGGACCTACAATGAGCAGTTCTTC	TRBV5-4	TRBJ2-1	NA	NA
CASSLDPGGGYNEQFF	TGTGCCAGCAGCTTAGATCCGGGAGGGGGCTACAATGAGCAGTTCTTC	TRBV11-3	TRBJ2-1	NA	TRBD2
CASSLETGVVVTDTQYF	TGTGCCAGCAGCTTAGAAACAGGGGTTGTGGTCACAGATACGCAGTATTTT	TRBV11-2	TRBJ2-3	NA	TRBD1
CASSSDRVYNEQFF	TGTGCCAGTAGTTCGGACAGGGTCTACAATGAGCAGTTCTTC	TRBV19	TRBJ2-1	NA	TRBD1
CASTLDRATGELFF	TGTGCCAGCACTCTCGACAGGGCCACCGGGGAGCTGTTTTTT	TRBV7-9	TRBJ2-2	NA	TRBD1